One and the same sample provided the 16 T cell receptor beta chains below, sequenced in a study of T cell repertoires in cytomegalovirus infection. These receptors have no known antigen. TCRdb reprocessed the reads with MiXCR, giving one entry per CDR3 protein. The data show some 500,000 distinct CDR3 sequences, more than 30% seen once. The sequenced sample was cultured PBMCs, obtained from culture after CMV antigen stimulation. The receptors shown here come from a human donor in good health (CMV status not recorded). Some clones in this sample may be carry-over from other donors' samples.

This clonotype was observed many times. The chain recombines TRBV7-2 with TRBJ2-2, with 11 bases aligning to TRBD2. This CDR3 region has 16 residues. The ends lost 5 bases at V and 6 bases at J; junction bases unmatched: 8. CDR1 and CDR2 from the germline V gene are SGHTA and FQGNSA. The CDR3 DNA reads TGTGCCAGCAGCCCCCTCGGACTAGCGGGTTCCGGGGAGCTGTTTTTT. The encoded protein is CASSPLGLAGSGELFF. Full variable domain (remainder filled in from reference TRBV7-2 and TRBJ2-2): GAGVSQSPSNKVTEKGKDVELRCDPISGHTALYWYRQSLGQGLEFLIYFQGNSAPDKSGLPSDRFSAERTGGSVSTLTIQRTQQEDSAVYLCASSPLGLAGSGELFFGEGSRLTVL.

The rearrangement uses TRBV19 and TRBJ1-5; D is ambiguous. Germline V gene data show CDR1 as LNHDA and CDR2 as SQIVND (reference sequence). Trimming shortened V by 0 bases and J by 2 bases, and 14 bases separated the two germline ends. There are 17 residues in the CDR3. CDR3 loop: CASSIDTGVVGNQPQHF. In DNA form, the CDR3 reads TGTGCCAGTAGTATAGATACTGGTGTGGTCGGCAATCAGCCCCAGCATTTT.

This chain uses TRBV7-8 with TRBJ2-1; perhaps D is TRBD1 or TRBD2 (5 bases each). With 10 bases removed from V and 5 bases from J, the gap between germline ends came to 24 bases. Per germline, CDR1 SGHVS and CDR2 FQNEAQ. The length of the CDR3 is 16 residues. CDR3: CATSGLGVGFNNEQFF. CDR3 coding DNA: TGTGCCACATCCGGGTTGGGGGTAGGGTTCAACAATGAGCAGTTCTTC.

The table lists this clonotype with many counts. The V gene is TRBV7-2, the J gene TRBJ2-5, with 7 bases matching TRBD2. CDR3 size: 16 residues. V shed 2 bases and J 4 bases; nucleotides not matched to a gene: 10. Germline V gives CDR1 SGHTA, CDR2 FQGNSA. The CDR3, as DNA: TGTGCCAGCAGCTTACATAGCGGGCCCGGTTTAGAGACCCAGTACTTC. Amino acid sequence: CASSLHSGPGLETQYF.

This clonotype was detected only a few times. The CDR3 here is CASSSTGETQYF. The CDR3 DNA reads TGTGCCAGTAGTTCGACGGGGGAGACCCAGTACTTC. The V and J genes are TRBV19 and TRBJ2-5; D possibly corresponds to TRBD2 (5 bases). The germline gives CDR1 LNHDA, CDR2 SQIVND (reference sequence). CDR3 length: 12 residues. V lost 5 bases and J lost 5, with 9 bases in between.

The rearrangement joins TRBV7-2 to TRBJ1-1; D remains unclear. The CDR3 is 14 residues long. Deletions cut 5 bases from V and 1 base from J, with 11 bases between. CDR1 SGHTA and CDR2 FQGNSA come from the germline V gene. The CDR3 is CASSPGRGNTEAFF. CDR3 sequence (DNA): TGTGCCAGCAGCCCCGGCCGGGGGAACACTGAAGCTTTCTTT.

V is TRBV5-1 and J is TRBJ2-3, with 10 bases that match TRBD2. V shed 0 bases, J shed 2 bases, and the junction held 3 bases outside the gene matches. The CDR3 contains 16 residues. Germline loops: CDR1 SGHRS, CDR2 YFSETQ. The CDR3 DNA sequence: TGCGCCAGCAGCTTGGTCCTAGCGGGAGTCACAGATACGCAGTATTTT. Protein: CASSLVLAGVTDTQYF.

This sequence joins TRBV6-2 or TRBV6-3 and TRBJ2-7; D ambiguous. This CDR3 has 13 amino acids. CDR1 and CDR2 from the germline V gene are MNHEY and SVGEGT. Trimming removed 6 bases from V and 7 bases from J, with 16 bases in between. The CDR3 DNA follows: TGTGCCAGCAGCCTGACGGGCCCCAGGGAGCAGTACGTC. Amino acid sequence: CASSLTGPREQYV.

The chain carries TRBV10-3 and TRBJ1-6; unclear D gene. The CDR3 covers 12 residues. Germline CDR1 reads ENHRY; CDR2 reads SYGVKD. The V end lost 4 bases, the J end lost 9 bases, and 7 bases lay between the germline ends. This CDR3 is CAISGFGSPLHF. The DNA for the CDR3 is TGTGCCATCAGTGGGTTCGGTTCACCCCTCCACTTT.

The chain employs TRBV7-2 and TRBJ2-1; 10 bases agree with TRBD2. CDR3 length: 14 amino acids. The V gene end was trimmed by 6 bases and the J gene end by 8 bases; junction bases not matched to a gene: 7. CDR1 is SGHTA, CDR2 FQGNSA, per germline. CDR3 coding DNA: TGTGCCAGCAGAAAAGCGGGAGGGGGCGATGAGCAGTTCTTC. Amino acids: CASRKAGGGDEQFF. The full variable domain, with the rest looked up from reference TRBV7-2 and TRBJ2-1, is GAGVSQSPSNKVTEKGKDVELRCDPISGHTALYWYRQSLGQGLEFLIYFQGNSAPDKSGLPSDRFSAERTGGSVSTLTIQRTQQEDSAVYLCASRKAGGGDEQFFGPGTRLTVL.

A few counts support this clonotype. This chain joins TRBV4-3 and TRBJ1-2, with 8 positions matching TRBD1. The germline CDR1 and CDR2 sequences are LGHNA and YSLEER. V dropped 3 bases and J dropped 4; count of bases not matched to a gene: 13. CDR3 size: 17 residues. The CDR3 DNA follows: TGCGCCAGCAGCCATCTGACAGGGGCAGCTCCCTTCTATGGCTACACCTTC. Translated: CASSHLTGAAPFYGYTF.

In its sample, this clonotype was seen a few times. V is TRBV11-2 and J is TRBJ2-3, with 11 bases identical to TRBD2. The trim removed 5 bases at V and 6 bases at J, leaving 7 bases unmatched. CDR1 is SGHAT, CDR2 FQNNGV, per germline. The CDR3 covers 15 residues. Here the CDR3 reads CASSRGTSGVDTQYF. As DNA, the CDR3 is TGTGCCAGCAGCCGGGGGACTAGCGGAGTGGATACGCAGTATTTT.

For this clonotype: The junction and the germline gene differ at one end; a read error may be behind it. The rearrangement joins TRBV5-5 to TRBJ2-7; D may be TRBD1 (6 bases). There are 14 residues in the CDR3. From germline, CDR1 is SGHKS and CDR2 YYEKEE (reference sequence). For the CDR3, the DNA is TGTGACAGCAGCCCGACAGGTTTCTCCTACGAGCAGTACTTC. Its protein is CDSSPTGFSYEQYF.

This clonotype was observed a handful of times. The chain links TRBV6-2 or TRBV6-3 to TRBJ2-5; either TRBD1 or TRBD2 may fit D (5 bases each). Germline values: CDR1 MNHEY, CDR2 SVGEGT. The germline V and J ends were trimmed by 5 bases and 5 bases, with 15 bases remaining between them. CDR3 length: 14 amino acids. For the CDR3, the DNA is TGTGCCAGCAGTCGCCCGGCAGGGACGGAGACCCAGTACTTC. This translates into CASSRPAGTETQYF.

The chain carries TRBV2 and TRBJ1-2; 7 nucleotides agree with TRBD1. Germline loops: CDR1 SNHLY, CDR2 FYNNEI. Trimming took 4 bases from V and 4 from J; bases not matched to a gene: 3. This CDR3 contains 13 residues. In nucleotides, the CDR3 is TGTGCCAGCAGTGTGACAGGGACCTATGGCTACACCTTC. The encoded protein is CASSVTGTYGYTF.

The V and J genes are TRBV6-8 and TRBJ2-1, with 7 bases lining up with TRBD1. The germline CDR1 and CDR2 sequences are MNHGY and SAAAGT. The CDR3 totals 14 residues. J was trimmed by 4 bases and V by 7 bases; bases with no gene match: 7. The CDR3 nucleotides read TGTGCCAGCAAGGCAGGGGGAGCTTACAATGAGCAGTTCTTC. This gives the protein CASKAGGAYNEQFF.